This T cell receptor beta chain was obtained from a study of cytotoxic CD8 clonotypes in ibrutinib-treated CLL (dated by TCRdb to the early 2020s). Study-level background: In this cohort, about 16 patients were treatment-naive and roughly ten were relapsed/refractory, while approximately 18 had unmutated IGHV. Longitudinal samples were obtainable from about 30% of the 86 participants in the trial. Samples averaged around 280,000 productive templates and 90,000 to 95,000 productive rearrangements. Cryopreserved peripheral blood mononuclear cells were collected at three points: before therapy, at response, and at either sustained remission or disease progression. Samples at response were collected after a median of about 12 months of treatment, with a range of about 6 to 36 months. Responses were partial in about 25 patients and complete in 2; after median approximately 67 months follow-up, around 15 stayed in remission and 12 progressed.

Results and caveats for the whole study, not just this receptor: Sustained-remission and progressing patients did not have matched sampling times, and lymph node repertoires were not examined. Baseline clonality was found to be higher than that of age-matched healthy donors and was strongly correlated with circulating CD8+ T-cell counts. Clonality rose at ibrutinib response, remained stable during sustained remission, and dropped back toward baseline at progression. Public clonotypes were rare and either contracted or stayed stable during treatment, and the rise in clonality at ibrutinib response reflected the expansion of private clonotypes.

CDR1 is given as PRHDT and CDR2 as FYEKMQ, both from the germline V gene (reference sequence). From cysteine to phenylalanine, the CDR3 is 18 amino acids long. Kept here is only the CDR3 DNA, which spans 54 bases and is read in frame from base 1. V is reduced by 3 bases and J by 3 bases, leaving a spacing of 22 bases between them. Roughly 1.9 micrograms of genomic DNA were extracted from cryopreserved PBMCs for TCR beta library preparation. Longitudinal blood samples from CLL patients on ibrutinib monotherapy underwent high-throughput TCR beta sequencing. The patients were enrolled in a single-center, open-label phase 2 trial of ibrutinib monotherapy. On a MiSeq, deep resolution sequencing aimed for a depth between 1 in 1 million and 1 in 200,000 T cells, with each clonotype covered about 9.2x on average. TCR beta libraries were generated with the immunoSEQ hsTCRB Kit. Per the original workflow: Data were analyzed with ImmunoSEQ Data Assistant and ImmunoSEQ Analyzer, with V, D and J genes assigned per IMGT definitions. Clonality was computed as one minus normalized Shannon entropy of productive rearrangement frequencies, ranging from 0 to 1. Only overrepresented clonotypes making up at least 0.05% of the repertoire of each patient were included in the public clonotype analysis. Some twelve repertoires from age-matched healthy donors, obtained from immuneACCESS, served as clonality controls. TCRdb took this table from immuneACCESS and kept in-frame rearrangements with V and J called. Such tables lack part of the clones; where checked against another copy, unresolved V genes explain under half of the gap, and the rest is unexplained. D and trimming were read from the DNA, whereas the V and J calls and clone size are those reported in that table. The table for this sample lists tens of thousands of clones; about 50% of them were counted only once. The ten largest make up approximately 20% of the sample.

In the case of this clone: Its antigen is currently not known. Within one base of it there is no much larger clone, and no base qualities were kept.

The source was PBMCs, collected before ibrutinib treatment. Recombination connected TRBV13 to TRBJ2-3; matching of 6 bases hints at TRBD2 as the D gene. This clonotype originated in a human donor with chronic lymphocytic leukemia. In nucleotides, the sequence is TGTGCCAGCAGCTTGAAGGGACTTTCTCTGGGACCGACAGATACGCAGTATTTT. It encodes CASSLKGLSLGPTDTQYF. Full variable domain (CDR3 extended with the reference TRBV13 and TRBJ2-3 proteins): AAGVIQSPRHLIKEKRETATLKCYPIPRHDTVYWYQQGPGQDPQFLISFYEKMQSDKGSIPDRFSAQQFSDYHSELNMSSLELGDSALYFCASSLKGLSLGPTDTQYFGPGTRLTVL.